This entry is about one T cell receptor beta chain. What it binds is not known. The germline V gene has CDR1 LNHDA and CDR2 SQIVND (reference sequence). Trimming removed 3 bases from V and 4 bases from J, with 15 bases in between. The CDR3 spans 15 residues. The record originates from a study of T cell responses to AZD1222 COVID-19 vaccine. Study-level results: It should be noted that donors were predominantly white British and more often female, and clonal diversity was possibly underestimated. Without day 14 samples, only post-peak T cell repertoires were studied. Recipients of AZD1222 seropositive at baseline numbered only five or six.

Second doses were pooled across both intervals (about 4 or about 12 weeks). Measured with immunoSEQ multiplex PCR; TCRdb has only the in-frame clones, and not every one. The data hold some 98,000 clones, with approximately 88% observed a single time. This TCR derives from an adult who received the AZD1222 COVID-19 vaccine. The source was peripheral blood, collected 28 days after the second AZD1222 dose. V gene TRBV19 combines with J gene TRBJ1-2, with a possible D match to TRBD1 (5 bases). CDR3 loop: CASSIGPGVGYGYTF. CDR3 bases: TGTGCCAGTAGTATCGGGCCGGGGGTCGGCTATGGCTACACCTTC. Filled out from reference TRBV19 and TRBJ1-2, the complete variable domain reads DGGITQSPKYLFRKEGQNVTLSCEQNLNHDAMYWYRQDPGQGLRLIYYSQIVNDFQKGDIAEGYSVSREKKESFPLTVTSAQKNPTAFYLCASSIGPGVGYGYTFGSGTRLTVV.